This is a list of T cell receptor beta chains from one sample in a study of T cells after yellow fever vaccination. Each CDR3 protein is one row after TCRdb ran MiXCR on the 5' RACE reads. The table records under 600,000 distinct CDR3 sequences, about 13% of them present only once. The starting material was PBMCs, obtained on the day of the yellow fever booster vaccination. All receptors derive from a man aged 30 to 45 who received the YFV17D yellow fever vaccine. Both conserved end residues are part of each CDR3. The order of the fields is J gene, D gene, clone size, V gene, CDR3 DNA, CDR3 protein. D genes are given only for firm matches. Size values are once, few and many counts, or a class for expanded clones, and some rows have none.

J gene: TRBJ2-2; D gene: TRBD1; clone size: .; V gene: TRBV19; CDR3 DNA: TGTGCCAGTAGTATAGGGACAGGGAGCGGGGAGCTGTTTTTT; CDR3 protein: CASSIGTGSGELFF
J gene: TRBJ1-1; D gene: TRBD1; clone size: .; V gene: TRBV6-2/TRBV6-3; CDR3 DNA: TGTGCCAGCAGTTACTCGGGGACAGGGGGCGTCGTGGGAGCTTTCTTT; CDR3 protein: CASSYSGTGGVVGAFF
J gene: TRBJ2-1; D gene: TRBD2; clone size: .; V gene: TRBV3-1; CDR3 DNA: TGTGCCAGCAGCCAAGAGGTGGGAGGGGTCTACAATGAGCAGTTCTTC; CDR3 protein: CASSQEVGGVYNEQFF
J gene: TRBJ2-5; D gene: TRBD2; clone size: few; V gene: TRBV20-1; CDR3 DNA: TGCAGTGCTAGCCAAGGCGGGGGGCCCCAAGAGACCCAGTACTTC; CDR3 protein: CSASQGGGPQETQYF
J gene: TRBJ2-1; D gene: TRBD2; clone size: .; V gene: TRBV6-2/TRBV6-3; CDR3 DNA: TGTGCCAGCAGTTACTCTCTAAGGACTAGCGGAAATGAGCAGTTCTTC; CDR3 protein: CASSYSLRTSGNEQFF
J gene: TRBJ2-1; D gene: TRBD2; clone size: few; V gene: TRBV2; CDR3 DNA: TGTGCCAGCAGTGTTTCTAGCGGGAGGAGCTCCTACAATGAGCAGTTCTTC; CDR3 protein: CASSVSSGRSSYNEQFF
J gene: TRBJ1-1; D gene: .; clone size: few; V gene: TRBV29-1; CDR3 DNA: TGCAGCGTTGAGTTTTCTCCCTCGGGCACTGAAGCTTTCTTT; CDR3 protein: CSVEFSPSGTEAFF
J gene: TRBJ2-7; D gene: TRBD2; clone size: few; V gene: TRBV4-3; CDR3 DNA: TGCGCCAGCAGCCAAGGTAGTGGGGGGGGATTAGGCGAGCAGTACTTC; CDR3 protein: CASSQGSGGGLGEQYF
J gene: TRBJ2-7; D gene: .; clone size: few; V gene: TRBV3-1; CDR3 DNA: TGTGCCAGCAGTCCCGCGGGGTACGAGCAGTACTTC; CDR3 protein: CASSPAGYEQYF
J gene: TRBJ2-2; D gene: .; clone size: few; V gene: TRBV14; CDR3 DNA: TGTGCCAGCAGCCCCAACCCAGACAGGGAGGACACCGGGGAGCTGTTTTTT; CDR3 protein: CASSPNPDREDTGELFF
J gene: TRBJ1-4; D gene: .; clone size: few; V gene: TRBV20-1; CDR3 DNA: TGCAGTGCTAGGGCGGGGGGGGATGAAAAACTGTTTTTT; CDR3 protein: CSARAGGDEKLFF
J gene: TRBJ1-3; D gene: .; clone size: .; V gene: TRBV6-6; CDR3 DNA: TGTGCCAGCAGTTACAGAAACACCATATATTTT; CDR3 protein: CASSYRNTIYF
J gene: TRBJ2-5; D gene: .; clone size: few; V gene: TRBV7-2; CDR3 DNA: TGTGCCAGCAGCCACAGGAACAGACAAGAGACCCAGTACTTC; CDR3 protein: CASSHRNRQETQYF
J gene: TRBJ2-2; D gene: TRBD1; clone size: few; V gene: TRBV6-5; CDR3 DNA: TGTGCCAGCAGTTCCGTCAGGACAGGGCTTGTTCGGGAGCTGTTTTTT; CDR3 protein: CASSSVRTGLVRELFF
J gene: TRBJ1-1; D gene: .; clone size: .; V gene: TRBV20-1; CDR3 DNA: TGCAGTTTCGTGCCACACCCCTTGAACACTGAAGCTTTCTTT; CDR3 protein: CSFVPHPLNTEAFF
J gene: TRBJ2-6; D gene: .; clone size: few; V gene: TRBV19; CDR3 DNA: TGTGCCAGTAGGGAGAGGGGGACTGGCGGGGCCAACGTCCTGACTTTC; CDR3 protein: CASRERGTGGANVLTF
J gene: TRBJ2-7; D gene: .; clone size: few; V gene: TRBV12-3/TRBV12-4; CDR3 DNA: TGTGCCAGCGGGGTAAGGAACTACGAGCAGTACTTC; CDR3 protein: CASGVRNYEQYF
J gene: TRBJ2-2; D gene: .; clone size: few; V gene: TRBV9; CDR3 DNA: TGTGCCAGCAGCGTCGTGGGGACGAACACCGGGGAGCTGTTTTTT; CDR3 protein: CASSVVGTNTGELFF
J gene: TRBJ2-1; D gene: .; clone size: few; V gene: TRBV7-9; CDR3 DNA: TGTGCCAGCAGCTTAGCGGATTCGGCCTCTGGGCAGTTCTTC; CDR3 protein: CASSLADSASGQFF
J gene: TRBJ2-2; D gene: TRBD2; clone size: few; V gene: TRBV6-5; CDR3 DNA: TGTGCCAGCAGTTACCCGAAGGGCGGGGCGGGAGGCCCCGGGGAGCTGTTTTTT; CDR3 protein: CASSYPKGGAGGPGELFF
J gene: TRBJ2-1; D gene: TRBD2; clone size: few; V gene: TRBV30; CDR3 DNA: TGTGCCTGGAAGGGACTAGCGGGAGGGGGGTACTACAATGAGCAGTTCTTC; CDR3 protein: CAWKGLAGGGYYNEQFF
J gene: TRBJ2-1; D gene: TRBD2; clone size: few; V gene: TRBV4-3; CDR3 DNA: TGCGCCAGCAGCCAAGAGTGGGGGGGTGGTGAGCAGTTCTTC; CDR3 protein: CASSQEWGGGEQFF
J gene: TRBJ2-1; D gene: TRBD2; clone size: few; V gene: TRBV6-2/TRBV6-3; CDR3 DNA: TGTGCCAGCAATTTTGGCGGGAGGCAGTTCTTC; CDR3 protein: CASNFGGRQFF
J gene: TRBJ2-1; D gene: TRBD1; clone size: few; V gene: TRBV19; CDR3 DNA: TGTGCCAGTAGTCGGACAGGGAACAGCAATGAGCAGTTCTTC; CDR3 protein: CASSRTGNSNEQFF
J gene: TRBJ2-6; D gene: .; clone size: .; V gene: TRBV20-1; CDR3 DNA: TGCAGTGCTAGGGGGGCTGGGACGGGGGCCAACGTCCTGACTTTC; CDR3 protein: CSARGAGTGANVLTF
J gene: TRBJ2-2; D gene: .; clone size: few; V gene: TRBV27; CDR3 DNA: TGTGCCAGCAGTTTATCCCGGTCTTGGACCGGGGAGCTGTTTTTT; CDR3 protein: CASSLSRSWTGELFF
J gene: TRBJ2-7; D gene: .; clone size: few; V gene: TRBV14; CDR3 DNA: TGTGCCAGCAGCGATTTTTTTACGGCCGAGCAGTACTTC; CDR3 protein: CASSDFFTAEQYF